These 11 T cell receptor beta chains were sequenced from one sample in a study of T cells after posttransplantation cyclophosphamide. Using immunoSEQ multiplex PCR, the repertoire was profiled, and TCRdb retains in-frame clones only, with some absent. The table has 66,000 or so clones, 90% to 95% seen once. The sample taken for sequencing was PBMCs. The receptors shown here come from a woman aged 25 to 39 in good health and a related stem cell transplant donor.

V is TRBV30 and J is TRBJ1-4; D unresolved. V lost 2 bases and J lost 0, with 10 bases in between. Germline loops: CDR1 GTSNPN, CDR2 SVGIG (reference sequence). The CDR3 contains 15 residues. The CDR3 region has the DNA TGTGCCTGGAGTTTTTACCTTGCAACTAATGAAAAACTGTTTTTT. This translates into CAWSFYLATNEKLFF.

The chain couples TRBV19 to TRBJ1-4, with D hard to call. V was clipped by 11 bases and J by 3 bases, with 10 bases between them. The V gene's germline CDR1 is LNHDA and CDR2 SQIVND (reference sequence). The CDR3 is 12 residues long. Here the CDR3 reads CACGESNEKLFF. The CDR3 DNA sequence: TGTGCCTGCGGGGAATCTAATGAAAAACTGTTTTTT.

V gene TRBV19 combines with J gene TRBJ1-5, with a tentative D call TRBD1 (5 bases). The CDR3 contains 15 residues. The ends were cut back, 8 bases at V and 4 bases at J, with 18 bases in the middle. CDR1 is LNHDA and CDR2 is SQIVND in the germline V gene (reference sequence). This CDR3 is CASHRRGDPNQPQHF. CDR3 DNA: TGTGCCAGTCACCGAAGGGGCGACCCGAATCAGCCCCAGCATTTT. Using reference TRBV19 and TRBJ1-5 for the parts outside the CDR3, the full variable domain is DGGITQSPKYLFRKEGQNVTLSCEQNLNHDAMYWYRQDPGQGLRLIYYSQIVNDFQKGDIAEGYSVSREKKESFPLTVTSAQKNPTAFYLCASHRRGDPNQPQHFGDGTRLSIL.

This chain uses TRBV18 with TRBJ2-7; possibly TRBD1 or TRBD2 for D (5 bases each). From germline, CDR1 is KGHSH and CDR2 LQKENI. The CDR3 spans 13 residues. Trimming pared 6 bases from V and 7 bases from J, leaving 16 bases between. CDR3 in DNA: TGTGCCAGCTCCCCCGGGACCCAGGGTGAGCAGTACTTC. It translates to CASSPGTQGEQYF.

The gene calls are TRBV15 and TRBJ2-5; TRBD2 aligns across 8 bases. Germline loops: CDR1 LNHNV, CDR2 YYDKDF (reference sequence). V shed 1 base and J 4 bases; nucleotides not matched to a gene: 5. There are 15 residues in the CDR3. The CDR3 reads CATSRGGGWLETQYF. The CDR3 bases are TGTGCCACCAGCAGAGGCGGGGGGTGGCTAGAGACCCAGTACTTC.

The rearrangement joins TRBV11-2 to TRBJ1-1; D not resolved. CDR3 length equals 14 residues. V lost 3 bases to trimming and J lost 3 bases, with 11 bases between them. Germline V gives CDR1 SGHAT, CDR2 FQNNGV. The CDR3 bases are TGTGCCAGCAGCTTTAAGGGAGGCGACACTGAAGCTTTCTTT. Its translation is CASSFKGGDTEAFF.

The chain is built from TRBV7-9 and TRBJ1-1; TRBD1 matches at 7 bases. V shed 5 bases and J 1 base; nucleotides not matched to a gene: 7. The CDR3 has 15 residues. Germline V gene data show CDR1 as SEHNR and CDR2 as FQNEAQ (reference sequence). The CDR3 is CASSPMTGRNTEAFF. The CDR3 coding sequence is TGTGCCAGCAGCCCCATGACAGGGCGGAACACTGAAGCTTTCTTT.

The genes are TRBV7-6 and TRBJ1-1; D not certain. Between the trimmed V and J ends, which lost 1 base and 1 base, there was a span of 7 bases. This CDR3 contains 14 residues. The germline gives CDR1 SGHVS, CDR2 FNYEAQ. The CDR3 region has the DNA TGTGCCAGCAGCTTAGACGGTCCGAACACTGAAGCTTTCTTT. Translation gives CASSLDGPNTEAFF.

CDR3 DNA: TGTGCCAGCAGTCCCAGGGTGGAGTCGGGTGGCTACACCTTC. Its translation: CASSPRVESGGYTF. The chain couples TRBV2 to TRBJ1-2, with a possible D match to TRBD1 (5 bases). The germline V and J ends were trimmed by 5 bases and 7 bases, with 17 bases remaining between them. This CDR3 is 14 amino acids long. CDR1 is SNHLY and CDR2 is FYNNEI in the germline V gene.

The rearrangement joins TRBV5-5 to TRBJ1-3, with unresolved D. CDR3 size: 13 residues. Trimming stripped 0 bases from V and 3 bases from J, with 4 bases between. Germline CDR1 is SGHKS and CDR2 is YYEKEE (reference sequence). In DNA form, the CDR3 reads TGTGCCAGCAGCTTGGGTGTTGGAAACACCATATATTTT. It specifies CASSLGVGNTIYF.

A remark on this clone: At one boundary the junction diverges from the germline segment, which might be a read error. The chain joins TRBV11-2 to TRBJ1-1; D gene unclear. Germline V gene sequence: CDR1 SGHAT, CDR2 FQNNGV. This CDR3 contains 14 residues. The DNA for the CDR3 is TGTGCCAGCAGCCTTAATCTCCCGGACCTCGTGTGCTATTTT. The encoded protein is CASSLNLPDLVCYF.